Each of the 32 T cell receptor beta chains below was sequenced from the same sample in a study of blood T cell repertoires in COVID-19. Some clones are missing from TCRdb's copy, which holds only in-frame ones; the method was immunoSEQ multiplex PCR. There are under 350,000 clones in the sample; roughly 86% occur only once, and over 1% lies in the top ten. The sample was peripheral blood. The receptors originated from a man between 70 and 80 years old with acute or convalescent COVID-19.

In regard to this clone: A read error may produce the germline difference seen at one junction end. In nucleotides, the CDR3 is TGCGCCAGCACCTTGTATGGGGGCAAGGAAAACACCATATATTTT. This encodes CASTLYGGKENTIYF. This sequence joins TRBV5-1 and TRBJ1-3, with D possibly TRBD1 on 6 matching bases. The CDR3 is 15 amino acids. Germline V gene data show CDR1 as SGHRS and CDR2 as YFSETQ.

The sample holds one count of this clone. This chain connects TRBV7-3 to TRBJ2-1; no firm D call. From germline, CDR1 is SGHTA and CDR2 FQGTGA. This CDR3 comprises 13 residues. Trimming stripped 2 bases from V and 3 bases from J, with 5 bases between. The CDR3 DNA reads TGTGCCAGCAGCTTAGGGCGCTACAATGAGCAGTTCTTC. This codes for CASSLGRYNEQFF. Complete variable domain (other parts from reference TRBV7-3 and TRBJ2-1): GAGVSQTPSNKVTEKGKYVELRCDPISGHTALYWYRQSLGQGPEFLIYFQGTGAADDSGLPNDRFFAVRPEGSVSTLKIQRTERGDSAVYLCASSLGRYNEQFFGPGTRLTVL.

This clone was counted a few times. J is TRBJ2-1 and V is TRBV5-4; 9 bases line up with TRBD2. Germline V gene sequence: CDR1 SGHNT, CDR2 YYREEE (reference sequence). Trimming cost V 4 bases and J 7 bases; bases outside gene matches: 12. This CDR3 comprises 16 residues. For the CDR3, the DNA is TGTGCCAGCAGCCGACTTCTGCGGGAGGGGTGGAATGAGCAGTTCTTC. Protein product: CASSRLLREGWNEQFF.

CDR3 sequence (DNA): TGTGCCAGCAGCTTACAAGGGGTCGACATCACAGATACGCAGTATTTT. Protein product: CASSLQGVDITDTQYF. The chain joins TRBV7-6 to TRBJ2-3, with D possibly being TRBD1 (5 bases). Germline lookup yields CDR1 SGHVS and CDR2 FNYEAQ. Deletions cut 2 bases from V and 2 bases from J, with 14 bases between. The CDR3 loop spans 16 amino acids. The full variable domain, its missing parts supplied by reference TRBV7-6 and TRBJ2-3, is GAGVSQSPRYKVTKRGQDVALRCDPISGHVSLYWYRQALGQGPEFLTYFNYEAQQDKSGLPNDRFSAERPEGSISTLTIQRTEQRDSAMYRCASSLQGVDITDTQYFGPGTRLTVL.

J is TRBJ2-2 and V is TRBV5-6; 9 bases are shared with TRBD1. Germline assignment: CDR1 SGHDT and CDR2 YYEEEE. The V segment lost 1 base and the J segment 7 bases; nucleotides outside the gene matches: 11. The CDR3 consists of 17 residues. The CDR3 nucleotides read TGTGCCAGCAGCTTGTTCACAGGGGGCCGGAATAACGGGGAGCTGTTTTTT. Amino acids: CASSLFTGGRNNGELFF.

This chain links TRBV20-1 with TRBJ2-7; 7 bases align to TRBD2. The CDR3 is 14 residues long. Germline CDR1 and CDR2: DFQATT and SNEGSKA (reference sequence). V gave up 3 bases and J gave up 4 bases; unmatched junction bases: 9. As DNA, the CDR3 is TGCAGTGCTAGTAAACCTAGCGGCCTGTACGAGCAGTACTTC. Translation: CSASKPSGLYEQYF.

The chain links TRBV6-5 to TRBJ1-1; 12 bases map to TRBD1. The germline V gene encodes CDR1 MNHEY and CDR2 SVGAGI. The trim removed 7 bases at V and 7 bases at J, leaving 7 bases unmatched. The CDR3 is 14 residues long. CDR3 DNA sequence: TGTGCCAGCATTTCGGGACAGGGGGCAAATGAAGCTTTCTTT. This encodes CASISGQGANEAFF.

The V gene is TRBV5-4, the J gene TRBJ1-1; a weak D match, TRBD1 (5 bases). V was trimmed by 0 bases and J by 1 base, leaving 10 bases between them. CDR3 length: 15 amino acids. Germline CDR1 SGHNT, CDR2 YYREEE (reference sequence). The CDR3 DNA reads as TGTGCCAGCAGCTTGGAGGCAGGGCGGAACACTGAAGCTTTCTTT. Translation gives CASSLEAGRNTEAFF.

The genes are TRBV5-4 and TRBJ2-7, with a weak D call TRBD1 (6 bases). Germline lookup yields CDR1 SGHNT and CDR2 YYREEE (reference sequence). This CDR3 is 14 amino acids long. Between the trimmed V and J ends, which lost 3 bases and 2 bases, there was a span of 12 bases. In DNA, the CDR3 is TGTGCCAGCAGCTCCACAGGGTTCGCCTACGAGCAGTACTTC. Translating it yields CASSSTGFAYEQYF.

The chain carries TRBV10-3 and TRBJ1-2, with a tentative D call TRBD1 (6 bases). Germline V lookup: CDR1 ENHRY, CDR2 SYGVKD. The CDR3 contains 11 residues. Between the trimmed V and J ends, which lost 10 bases and 4 bases, there was a span of 10 bases. The CDR3 coding sequence is TGTGCCAGCTCAGGGGCCTATGGCTACACCTTC. Its protein is CASSGAYGYTF.

This chain connects TRBV28 to TRBJ1-2; 7 bases match TRBD1. V dropped 6 bases and J dropped 5; count of bases not matched to a gene: 9. Per the germline V gene, CDR1 is MDHEN and CDR2 is SYDVKM. The CDR3 sequence is 14 residues long. The DNA of the CDR3 is TGTGCCAGCAGCCGACAGGGCTTATCATATGGCTACACCTTC. Translation: CASSRQGLSYGYTF.

This clone was observed a few times. The rearrangement links TRBV28 to TRBJ2-5; the match to TRBD1 covers 9 bases. Germline V gene lookup returns CDR1 MDHEN and CDR2 SYDVKM. This CDR3 is built from 15 residues. V lost 5 bases and J lost 7; bases outside the gene matches: 11. CDR3 loop: CASSPAQGALGTQYF. Here the CDR3 DNA reads TGTGCCAGCAGTCCCGCACAGGGGGCTCTGGGGACCCAGTACTTC.

This clone has a single count. V gene TRBV5-1 combines with J gene TRBJ1-4; unclear D gene. There are 14 residues in the CDR3. V was cut by 0 bases and J by 3 bases, with 6 bases left in between. Germline-derived CDR1 and CDR2 are SGHRS and YFSETQ. The CDR3 DNA reads as TGCGCCAGCAGCTTGGCCCCTTCTAATGAAAAACTGTTTTTT. Translated: CASSLAPSNEKLFF.

This clone was observed a few times. The CDR3 DNA is TGTGCCAGCGCCGGGACAGGGGCAAGACGCTACACCTTC. Translated: CASAGTGARRYTF. This rearrangement joins TRBV28 to TRBJ1-2, with 10 bases matching TRBD1. The V gene's germline CDR1 is MDHEN and CDR2 SYDVKM. V shed 8 bases and J 9 bases; nucleotides not matched to a gene: 9. The CDR3 contains 13 residues.

This chain uses TRBV3-1 (or the pseudogene TRBV3-2) with TRBJ2-7, with D unresolved. Trimming removed 4 bases at V and 4 bases at J, with 14 bases between. The CDR3 contains 14 residues. In germline, CDR1 is LGHDT, CDR2 YNNKEL (reference sequence). CDR3 sequence: CASSPRRSSYEQYF. The CDR3 nucleotides are TGTGCCAGCAGCCCCCGGCGGAGCTCTTACGAGCAGTACTTC.

The chain couples TRBV4-3 to TRBJ2-2; 9 positions agree with TRBD1. The germline V gene encodes CDR1 LGHNA and CDR2 YSLEER. The ends lost 2 bases at V and 4 bases at J; junction bases unmatched: 8. The CDR3 contains 17 residues. CDR3 sequence: CASSQSGTGWGTGELFF. DNA of the CDR3: TGCGCCAGCAGCCAAAGTGGGACAGGGTGGGGCACCGGGGAGCTGTTTTTT.

The chain joins TRBV7-2 to TRBJ2-3; 7 bases align to TRBD2. The V and J ends lost 4 bases and 3 bases, in that order; junction bases with no gene match: 4. The germline V gene has CDR1 SGHTA and CDR2 FQGNSA. The CDR3 runs to 14 residues. The CDR3 DNA reads as TGTGCCAGCAGCTCCAAGCGGGAAACAGATACGCAGTATTTT. Encoded protein: CASSSKRETDTQYF.

The J gene is TRBJ1-2, the V gene TRBV4-1, with D possibly TRBD1 on 5 matching bases. The CDR3 sequence is 15 residues long. V gave up 3 bases and J gave up 4 bases, with 15 bases separating them. Germline CDR1 is MGHRA and CDR2 is YSYEKL. The CDR3 loop is CASSHYDSPSYGYTF. DNA of the CDR3: TGCGCCAGCAGCCATTATGACAGCCCCTCCTATGGCTACACCTTC.

The V and J genes are TRBV28 and TRBJ2-2; D remains unclear. Trimming left V 1 base short and J 4 bases short, with 10 bases between. CDR3 length: 15 amino acids. Germline-derived CDR1 and CDR2 are MDHEN and SYDVKM. The CDR3 bases are TGTGCCAGCAGTTTATATTGGTCGGGCACCGGGGAGCTGTTTTTT. This sequence encodes CASSLYWSGTGELFF.

The chain couples TRBV7-2 to TRBJ2-7; possible D gene TRBD1, 5 bases. CDR1 SGHTA and CDR2 FQGNSA come from the germline V gene. Trimming stripped 3 bases from V and 2 bases from J, with 11 bases between. The CDR3 has 14 residues. CDR3 in DNA: TGTGCCAGCAGCTTTACAGGCGGTACCTACGAGCAGTACTTC. It encodes CASSFTGGTYEQYF.

V and J are TRBV7-2 and TRBJ1-1; D unresolved. The CDR3 consists of 15 residues. V shed 2 bases and J shed 1 base, with 11 bases lying between them. The germline V gene encodes CDR1 SGHTA and CDR2 FQGNSA. As DNA, the CDR3 is TGTGCCAGCAGCTTAATTACAAATGGGAACACTGAAGCTTTCTTT. Protein: CASSLITNGNTEAFF.

The chain links TRBV5-6 to TRBJ1-1; 9 bases map to TRBD1. The J segment lost 3 bases and the V segment lost 3 bases, leaving 6 bases of the junction unmatched. The CDR3 consists of 15 residues. Germline CDR1 SGHDT, CDR2 YYEEEE. The DNA for the CDR3 is TGTGCCAGCAGCTGGGGACAGGGACCGTACACTGAAGCTTTCTTT. Its translation is CASSWGQGPYTEAFF.

This rearrangement joins TRBV19 to TRBJ2-4; 9 positions match TRBD1. Trimming cost V 5 bases and J 10 bases; bases outside gene matches: 3. Germline values: CDR1 LNHDA, CDR2 SQIVND (reference sequence). The CDR3 has 12 residues. For the CDR3, the DNA is TGTGCCAGTAGTGGGACAGGGCGGATTCAGTACTTC. This sequence encodes CASSGTGRIQYF.

This clone was picked up one time. The gene calls are TRBV5-1 and TRBJ1-1, with a possible D match to TRBD1 (5 bases). The germline V gene has CDR1 SGHRS and CDR2 YFSETQ. The CDR3 is 15 amino acids. With 0 bases removed from V and 2 bases from J, the gap between germline ends came to 11 bases. The CDR3 reads CASSLEPGLNTEAFF. The CDR3 nucleotides read TGCGCCAGCAGCTTGGAACCAGGGCTTAACACTGAAGCTTTCTTT.

The CDR3 coding sequence is TGCAGTGCCAACGGGACTCCAGGCTACACCTTC. It translates to CSANGTPGYTF. V and J are TRBV20-1 and TRBJ1-2; D perhaps matches TRBD1 (5 bases). V was trimmed by 6 bases and J by 8 bases, leaving 13 bases between them. CDR3 length: 11 residues. Germline assignment: CDR1 DFQATT and CDR2 SNEGSKA (reference sequence).

The chain carries TRBV5-4 and TRBJ2-7; 9 bases line up with TRBD2. The V gene's germline CDR1 is SGHNT and CDR2 YYREEE (reference sequence). The V gene end was trimmed by 5 bases and the J gene end by 2 bases; junction bases not matched to a gene: 5. The length of the CDR3 is 14 residues. The CDR3 nucleotides are TGTGCCAGCAGTTTAGCGGGGGAAACCTACGAGCAGTACTTC. It specifies CASSLAGETYEQYF.

This clone has only one observation. J is TRBJ1-5 and V is TRBV3-1 (or the pseudogene TRBV3-2); D may be TRBD1 (6 bases). The V end was cut by 5 bases, the J end by 3 bases, with 11 bases between. The CDR3 consists of 14 residues. The V gene's germline CDR1 is LGHDT and CDR2 YNNKEL (reference sequence). Written as DNA, the CDR3 is TGTGCCAGCAGCTTCCGGGACAACAATCAGCCCCAGCATTTT. Residues: CASSFRDNNQPQHF.

In its sample, this clone was seen a few times. The chain recombines TRBV10-1 with TRBJ2-1, with D perhaps matching TRBD2 (6 bases). Germline-derived CDR1 and CDR2 are WNHNN and SYGVQD (reference sequence). The CDR3 has 14 residues. The V end was cut by 6 bases, the J end by 8 bases, with 17 bases between. CDR3 residues: CASSQGLFRDEQFF. CDR3 coding DNA: TGCGCCAGCAGCCAGGGACTTTTCCGTGATGAGCAGTTCTTC.

In DNA form, the CDR3 reads TGTGCCAGCAGGTCGGGGATTCGGTGGATAAACACCATATATTTT. Amino acids: CASRSGIRWINTIYF. The chain couples TRBV7-9 to TRBJ1-3; D ambiguous. The length of the CDR3 is 15 residues. CDR1 SEHNR and CDR2 FQNEAQ come from the germline V gene (reference sequence). V shed 6 bases and J shed 6 bases, with 18 bases lying between them.

The J gene is TRBJ1-5, the V gene TRBV21-1. TRBV21-1 is shown as a pseudogene. The CDR3 has 16 amino acids. The CDR3 spells CASSKRTRGPHQPQHF. The CDR3 DNA reads TGTGCCAGCAGCAAAAGAACGCGGGGTCCCCATCAGCCCCAGCATTTT.

This clone was picked up one time. The J gene is TRBJ2-3, the V gene TRBV7-9, with D unresolved. V shed 8 bases and J shed 1 base, with 7 bases lying between them. Germline V gene data show CDR1 as SEHNR and CDR2 as FQNEAQ (reference sequence). The CDR3 runs 12 residues. The CDR3 DNA follows: TGTGCCAGCGGCCAAGGCACAGATACGCAGTATTTT. It specifies CASGQGTDTQYF.

The V gene is TRBV7-2, the J gene TRBJ2-2, with TRBD1 as a possible D gene (5 bases). The CDR3 is 14 amino acids. The V end was cut by 7 bases, the J end by 5 bases, with 14 bases between. Germline V gives CDR1 SGHTA, CDR2 FQGNSA. CDR3 loop: CASNRAGLTGELFF. For the CDR3, the DNA is TGTGCCAGCAACCGTGCAGGGTTGACCGGGGAGCTGTTTTTT. Based on the CDR3 plus reference TRBV7-2 and TRBJ2-2, the full variable domain is GAGVSQSPSNKVTEKGKDVELRCDPISGHTALYWYRQSLGQGLEFLIYFQGNSAPDKSGLPSDRFSAERTGGSVSTLTIQRTQQEDSAVYLCASNRAGLTGELFFGEGSRLTVL.